The next 14 T cell receptor beta chains were all read from a single sample in a study of control samples from healthy donors and cancer patients. The assay was immunoSEQ multiplex PCR, and TCRdb's table has in-frame clones only and misses some. The sample shows approximately 52,000 clones, 87% of them seen only once. The sample taken for sequencing was PBMCs. All receptors derive from a man in his sixties with head and neck cancer.

The CDR3 DNA follows: TGTGCCAGCAGTCCCATTCTGTTCGGCGGAAAGAACACTGAAGCTTTCTTT. This gives the protein CASSPILFGGKNTEAFF. This chain links TRBV28 with TRBJ1-1, with D unresolved. CDR1 and CDR2 from the germline V gene are MDHEN and SYDVKM. V gave up 5 bases and J gave up 1 base, with 20 bases separating them. This CDR3 is built from 17 residues.

V is TRBV3-1 (or the pseudogene TRBV3-2) and J is TRBJ2-7; 9 bases are a match to TRBD2. In germline, CDR1 is LGHDT, CDR2 YNNKEL (reference sequence). V lost 4 bases, J lost 5 bases, and 9 bases stayed unmatched. This CDR3 spans 15 amino acids. CDR3 in DNA: TGTGCCAGCAGCCCACCGGGGCTAGCGGGGAACGAGCAGTACTTC. The encoded protein is CASSPPGLAGNEQYF.

The V gene is TRBV21-1, the J gene TRBJ1-5; the D segment call TRBD1 is taken from the table without a DNA check. TRBV21-1 is assigned pseudogene status. This CDR3 comprises 15 residues. For the CDR3, the DNA is TGTGCCAGCAGCCACATCGATGAACACAATCAGCCCCAGCATTTT. Translating gives CASSHIDEHNQPQHF.

The chain uses TRBV28 and TRBJ2-7; TRBD1 matches at 7 bases. Germline CDR1 reads MDHEN; CDR2 reads SYDVKM. Trimming cost V 5 bases and J 2 bases; bases outside gene matches: 6. CDR3 size: 14 residues. CDR3 sequence (DNA): TGTGCCAGCAGTCCGCCGGGACAGACCTACGAGCAGTACTTC. It specifies CASSPPGQTYEQYF. Full variable domain (outside the CDR3, taken from reference TRBV28 and TRBJ2-7): DVKVTQSSRYLVKRTGEKVFLECVQDMDHENMFWYRQDPGLGLRLIYFSYDVKMKEKGDIPEGYSVSREKKERFSLILESASTNQTSMYLCASSPPGQTYEQYFGPGTRLTVT.

This rearrangement joins TRBV6-5 to TRBJ1-2; tentative D call: TRBD1 (5 bases). V was shortened by 2 bases and J by 7 bases, with 17 bases between the two germline ends. The CDR3 is 15 residues long. Germline assignment: CDR1 MNHEY and CDR2 SVGAGI. The CDR3 sequence: CASSYEWTLPRGYTF. The CDR3 DNA reads as TGTGCCAGCAGTTACGAATGGACACTCCCTCGTGGCTACACCTTC.

DNA for the CDR3: TGCGCCAGCAGCACCCCGCCCGGGACAGGACCCTACGAGCAGTACTTC. This gives the protein CASSTPPGTGPYEQYF. The V gene is TRBV5-1, the J gene TRBJ2-7; TRBD1 matches 8 bases. The trim removed 4 bases at V and 2 bases at J, leaving 11 bases unmatched. This CDR3 has 16 amino acids. Germline CDR1 SGHRS, CDR2 YFSETQ. Based on the CDR3 plus reference TRBV5-1 and TRBJ2-7, the full variable domain is KAGVTQTPRYLIKTRGQQVTLSCSPISGHRSVSWYQQTPGQGLQFLFEYFSETQRNKGNFPGRFSGRQFSNSRSEMNVSTLELGDSALYLCASSTPPGTGPYEQYFGPGTRLTVT.

The CDR3 DNA sequence: TGTGCCAGCACCTCTGGGGCCGGGGAGCTGTTTTTT. Its protein is CASTSGAGELFF. This chain uses TRBV28 with TRBJ2-2; the D is unclear. The CDR3 consists of 12 residues. Germline V CDR1 and CDR2: MDHEN, SYDVKM. V shed 7 bases and J shed 6 bases, with 9 bases lying between them.

The chain employs TRBV7-2 and TRBJ1-5, with D perhaps matching TRBD1 (5 bases). V gave up 5 bases and J gave up 5 bases, with 10 bases separating them. This CDR3 comprises 13 residues. Germline lookup yields CDR1 SGHTA and CDR2 FQGNSA. Here the CDR3 reads CASSEGMDQPQHF. For the CDR3, the DNA is TGTGCCAGCAGCGAGGGGATGGATCAGCCCCAGCATTTT.

The chain couples TRBV4-2 to TRBJ1-5, with D unclear. Trimming removed 0 bases at V and 8 bases at J, with 14 bases between. The CDR3 consists of 15 residues. The germline CDR1 and CDR2 sequences are LGHNA and YNFKEQ. The CDR3 protein is CASSQDPTGLEPQHF. The CDR3 DNA reads as TGTGCCAGCAGCCAAGATCCTACGGGCTTGGAGCCCCAGCATTTT.

This rearrangement joins TRBV21-1 to TRBJ2-1; the DNA was not compared with TRBD2, the D call given in the table. TRBV21-1 is deemed a pseudogene. The CDR3 has 16 amino acids. The CDR3 DNA sequence: TGTGCCAGCAGCGCACGGACTAGCGGGAGGGCGAATGAGCAGTTCTTC. It translates to CASSARTSGRANEQFF.

V and J are TRBV4-3 and TRBJ1-2; D is perhaps TRBD1 (5 bases). Germline V gene data show CDR1 as LGHNA and CDR2 as YSLEER. Trimming removed 0 bases from V and 5 bases from J, with 13 bases in between. The CDR3 covers 15 residues. The CDR3 DNA sequence: TGCGCCAGCAGCCAAGATGGGCAAGGGGTTTATGGCTACACCTTC. Protein product: CASSQDGQGVYGYTF.

The chain links TRBV5-8 to TRBJ1-3, with TRBD1 matching over 10 bases. Germline-derived CDR1 and CDR2 are SGHTS and YDEGEE. Germline trimming cut 0 bases from V and 0 bases from J; bases unmatched to any gene: 6. The CDR3 totals 18 residues. The CDR3: CASSLEAGQGTSGNTIYF. The CDR3, as DNA: TGTGCCAGCAGCTTGGAAGCGGGACAGGGGACCTCTGGAAACACCATATATTTT.

The V gene is TRBV14, the J gene TRBJ1-1; D is undetermined. CDR1 and CDR2 (germline): SGHDN, FVKESK. Trimming left V 5 bases short and J 1 base short, with 8 bases between. CDR3 length: 13 amino acids. The CDR3 protein is CASSSTKNTEAFF. Here the CDR3 DNA reads TGTGCCAGCAGCTCAACAAAGAACACTGAAGCTTTCTTT.

The V gene is TRBV19, the J gene TRBJ1-2; 12 nucleotides align to TRBD1. This CDR3 is built from 15 residues. Germline CDR1 is LNHDA and CDR2 is SQIVND (reference sequence). The trim removed 9 bases at V and 6 bases at J, leaving 11 bases unmatched. CDR3 in amino acids: CASLNRDRGLNGYTF. In DNA form, the CDR3 reads TGTGCCAGCCTGAACCGGGACAGGGGGCTGAATGGCTACACCTTC.